The rows below give T cell receptor beta chains drawn from one sample of a study of post-analysis software for immune sequencing data. TCRdb reanalysed the PCR reads using MiXCR and keeps one entry per CDR3 protein. The sample has about 430,000 distinct CDR3 sequences, 39% seen once. Sequencing was performed on blood. These TCRs come from a girl aged 2 to 10 with multiple sclerosis. Both conserved end residues are part of each CDR3. The D gene is left open where the match is weak. Clone size appears in some rows only: once, few, many, or a class for an expanded clone.

CDR3aa,CDR3nt,d_gene,v_gene,j_gene,abundance
CASSLIAGGDEQFF,TGTGCCAGCAGTTTGATAGCGGGAGGGGATGAGCAGTTCTTC,TRBD2,TRBV28,TRBJ2-1,-
CASSETPYNEQFF,TGTGCCAGCAGTGAGACACCATACAATGAGCAGTTCTTC,-,TRBV9,TRBJ2-1,once
CASSLEGQGLEKLFF,TGTGCCAGCTCCCTCGAGGGGCAGGGGCTTGAAAAACTGTTTTTT,-,TRBV18,TRBJ1-4,-
CASSYAGRAYYNEQFF,TGTGCCAGCAGTTACGCGGGCAGGGCCTACTACAATGAGCAGTTCTTC,-,TRBV6-2/TRBV6-3,TRBJ2-1,-
CASSVAAGANTEAFF,TGTGCCAGCAGCGTAGCAGCGGGGGCGAACACTGAAGCTTTCTTT,-,TRBV9,TRBJ1-1,-
CATSGTDSYEQYF,TGTGCCACCAGTGGGACAGACTCCTACGAGCAGTACTTC,-,TRBV24-1,TRBJ2-7,-
CSAHGQNYEQYF,TGCAGTGCTCACGGACAGAACTACGAGCAGTACTTC,-,TRBV20-1,TRBJ2-7,-
CATSSGSGTRDEQFF,TGTGCCACCAGCTCAGGGTCCGGGACTAGAGACGAGCAGTTCTTC,TRBD2,TRBV15,TRBJ2-1,few
CATSRQLKGADSPLHF,TGTGCCACCAGCAGGCAGCTTAAAGGGGCGGATTCACCCCTCCACTTT,-,TRBV15,TRBJ1-6,-
CASSLVSGGDTQYF,TGTGCCAGCAGCTTGGTTAGCGGGGGTGATACGCAGTATTTT,TRBD2,TRBV11-2,TRBJ2-3,-
CASSPRTEFTDTQYF,TGTGCCAGCAGCCCCCGGACTGAATTCACAGATACGCAGTATTTT,-,TRBV7-2,TRBJ2-3,few
CASSLGATPNEKLFF,TGTGCCAGCAGCCTAGGAGCGACTCCTAATGAAAAACTGTTTTTT,-,TRBV7-2,TRBJ1-4,few
CASGGDEQYF,TGTGCCTCTGGGGGGGACGAGCAGTACTTC,TRBD2,TRBV9,TRBJ2-7,few
CASSFHRPTDTQYF,TGTGCCAGCAGCTTCCATCGGCCCACAGATACGCAGTATTTT,-,TRBV7-9,TRBJ2-3,-
CSVQPTGRNNEQFF,TGCAGCGTGCAACCCACCGGACGCAACAATGAGCAGTTCTTC,-,TRBV29-1,TRBJ2-1,-
CSAGGGFLEQYF,TGCAGTGCAGGAGGAGGATTCCTTGAGCAGTACTTC,-,TRBV20-1,TRBJ2-7,few
CASSLGDFADTQYF,TGCGCCAGCAGCTTAGGAGACTTCGCAGATACGCAGTATTTT,-,TRBV5-1,TRBJ2-3,-
CASSSGTGKKMNTEAFF,TGTGCCAGCAGCTCCGGGACGGGTAAAAAGATGAACACTGAAGCTTTCTTT,-,TRBV7-2,TRBJ1-1,-
CSATRQADYGYTF,TGCAGTGCCACCCGACAGGCGGACTATGGCTACACCTTC,-,TRBV20-1,TRBJ1-2,-
CASSQQTGDIAPLHF,TGTGCCAGCAGCCAACAAACAGGGGATATTGCACCCCTCCACTTT,TRBD1,TRBV14,TRBJ1-6,few
CATSRALGDSGANVLTF,TGTGCCACCAGCAGAGCTCTCGGAGACTCTGGGGCCAACGTCCTGACTTTC,-,TRBV15,TRBJ2-6,few
CASSQVGLGYEQYF,TGCGCCAGCAGCCAAGTAGGACTAGGGTACGAGCAGTACTTC,TRBD2,TRBV4-3,TRBJ2-7,-
CASSSVGLGVEQFF,TGTGCCAGCAGTTCCGTGGGCCTGGGGGTTGAGCAGTTCTTC,-,TRBV6-5,TRBJ2-1,-
CASSYYYNTEAFF,TGTGCCAGCAGTTACTATTATAACACTGAAGCTTTCTTT,-,TRBV6-5,TRBJ1-1,-
CASGWLAGPYEQYF,TGTGCCAGCGGTTGGCTAGCGGGACCCTACGAGCAGTACTTC,TRBD2,TRBV28,TRBJ2-7,-
CSASLQVYNEQFF,TGCAGTGCTAGTCTACAGGTGTACAATGAGCAGTTCTTC,-,TRBV20-1,TRBJ2-1,many
CSVREGQEAQYF,TGCAGTGTTCGGGAGGGGCAAGAGGCCCAGTACTTC,TRBD2,TRBV20-1,TRBJ2-5,-
CASSLAGTVYYQETQYF,TGTGCCAGCAGCTTGGCAGGGACAGTTTACTACCAAGAGACCCAGTACTTC,TRBD1,TRBV5-5,TRBJ2-5,-
CASSLGLGDSSYNEQFF,TGCGCCAGCAGCTTGGGCTTGGGGGACAGCTCCTACAATGAGCAGTTCTTC,TRBD1,TRBV5-1,TRBJ2-1,few
CATSAALVNEQFF,TGTGCCACCAGTGCAGCACTAGTGAATGAGCAGTTCTTC,-,TRBV24-1,TRBJ2-1,few